Given below is one T cell receptor (beta chain) in context. Its target is not known. The data derive from a study of T cell responses to AZD1222 COVID-19 vaccine. Study results and caveats: Along spike, vaccine-associated CD4 TCRs were found throughout, with dominance at 160-218 and 743-854. Females outnumbered males among donors, who were mostly white British; clonal diversity was possibly underestimated.

TCRdb's copy holds only in-frame clones and misses some; the assay was immunoSEQ multiplex PCR. The table includes about 170,000 clones, around 90% detected once. This CDR3 spans 11 amino acids. CDR1 and CDR2 (germline): SGHDN, FVKESK. The ends were cut back, 3 bases at V and 6 bases at J, with 6 bases in the middle. The TCR sequence derives from an adult who received the MenACWY meningococcal vaccine as a control. The chain links TRBV14 to TRBJ2-7; a weak D match, TRBD1 (5 bases). The sample was peripheral blood, taken 28 days after the second dose of the MenACWY control vaccine. CDR3 DNA: TGTGCCAGCAGCCAGGGGCTCGAGCAGTACTTC. Amino acids: CASSQGLEQYF. Complete variable domain (other parts from reference TRBV14 and TRBJ2-7): EAGVTQFPSHSVIEKGQTVTLRCDPISGHDNLYWYRRVMGKEIKFLLHFVKESKQDESGMPNNRFLAERTGGTYSTLKVQPAELEDSGVYFCASSQGLEQYFGPGTRLTVT.